The text below deals with one T cell receptor beta chain. What it recognizes is unknown. This sample is part of a study of OX40 agonist ivuxolimab in advanced cancers. About the research overall: Three patients showed partial responses: one hepatocellular carcinoma and two cutaneous melanoma cases.

Trimming pared 4 bases from V and 0 bases from J, leaving 12 bases between. CDR1 MNHEY and CDR2 SVGAGI come from the germline V gene. The CDR3 sequence is 15 residues long. The data were produced by immunoSEQ multiplex PCR, yet TCRdb's version contains in-frame clones alone and is incomplete. This table holds tens of thousands of clones, approximately 85% found once. Study-level results: There was clonal expansion of CD4+ and CD8+ blood T cells by week 6 at 0.1 to 3.0 mg/kg. The average count of expanded clones was higher among CD8+ T cells than among CD4+.

J is TRBJ2-5 and V is TRBV6-5; the D gene is possibly TRBD2 (5 bases). Source: CD4+ or CD8+ T cells sorted from blood, taken in a trial of the OX40 agonist ivuxolimab. The sequence was collected from an adult with an advanced solid tumor such as melanoma, head and neck, liver or kidney cancer. The chain's CDR3 is CASSSSSADQETQYF. The CDR3 nucleotides read TGTGCCAGCAGTTCAAGTTCAGCGGACCAAGAGACCCAGTACTTC.